The entry below describes one T cell receptor (beta chain). This sample stems from a study of T cell changes during pregnancy in multiple sclerosis. The germline CDR1 and CDR2 sequences are SNHLY and FYNNEI. V shed 6 bases, J shed 11 bases, and the junction held 7 bases outside the gene matches. This CDR3 is 14 amino acids long. Sequencing was performed with immunoSEQ multiplex PCR; in TCRdb, only in-frame clones are kept and a portion is missing. The sample consists of about 72,000 clones, about 94% of them appearing once. V is TRBV2 and J is TRBJ2-4, with TRBD2 matching 13 bases. This specimen consisted of peripheral blood, obtained in the first trimester of pregnancy. The receptor was isolated from a female donor in good health, enrolled as a control in a pregnancy study. The CDR3 protein is CASSPLAGGTLQYF. The CDR3 DNA follows: TGTGCCAGCAGCCCACTAGCGGGGGGGACCCTTCAGTACTTC.